A selection of T cell receptor beta chains follows, all from one sample in a study of OX40 agonist ivuxolimab in advanced cancers. The protocol was immunoSEQ multiplex PCR, while the TCRdb copy is restricted to in-frame clones and leaves out a portion. Of 50,000 or so clones in the sample, 75% to 80% were seen once. The sequencing used CD4+ or CD8+ T cells sorted from blood, collected in a trial of the OX40 agonist ivuxolimab. The receptors were sampled from an adult with an advanced solid tumor such as melanoma, head and neck, liver or kidney cancer. CDR3s include the opening cysteine and the closing phenylalanine or tryptophan. Each record gives: J gene, V gene, clone size, CDR3 protein. Some rows have no size entry. The others give once, few or many, or a class for an expanded clone.

j_call: TRBJ2-1; v_call: TRBV13; clone_size: NA; cdr3_aa: CASSRQLNNEQFF
j_call: TRBJ2-4; v_call: TRBV27; clone_size: NA; cdr3_aa: CASSWAMGAKNIQYF
j_call: TRBJ2-3; v_call: TRBV2; clone_size: NA; cdr3_aa: CASSAQGQVTDTQYF
j_call: TRBJ2-1; v_call: TRBV27; clone_size: NA; cdr3_aa: CASSLREWYGEQFF
j_call: TRBJ2-1; v_call: TRBV30; clone_size: few; cdr3_aa: CAWSVGLRGGYNEQFF
j_call: TRBJ2-1; v_call: TRBV5-1; clone_size: NA; cdr3_aa: CASSLAGGTHSYNEQFF
j_call: TRBJ2-1; v_call: TRBV10-2; clone_size: medium-sized; cdr3_aa: CARRWGFRIF
j_call: TRBJ1-5; v_call: TRBV18; clone_size: NA; cdr3_aa: CASSPQGQINQPQHF
j_call: TRBJ2-7; v_call: TRBV7-2; clone_size: NA; cdr3_aa: CASSLVRSYEQYF
j_call: TRBJ2-7; v_call: TRBV7-2; clone_size: NA; cdr3_aa: CASSMGPNINYEQYF
j_call: TRBJ1-1; v_call: TRBV4-1; clone_size: medium-sized; cdr3_aa: CASSRPGTEAFF
j_call: TRBJ1-2; v_call: TRBV6-1; clone_size: NA; cdr3_aa: CASSEGLLPPLYGYTF
j_call: TRBJ2-1; v_call: TRBV6-4; clone_size: NA; cdr3_aa: CASSDSGVGGGDEQFF
j_call: TRBJ2-7; v_call: TRBV5-6; clone_size: NA; cdr3_aa: CASSEVGRRAVYEQYF
j_call: TRBJ2-5; v_call: TRBV4-1; clone_size: NA; cdr3_aa: CASSQEGQGFWETQYF
j_call: TRBJ2-6; v_call: TRBV18; clone_size: NA; cdr3_aa: CASSPGGIGSGANVLTF
j_call: TRBJ2-5; v_call: TRBV11-2; clone_size: NA; cdr3_aa: CASSPLGDLTTQYF
j_call: TRBJ1-4; v_call: TRBV28; clone_size: once; cdr3_aa: CASSLISSNEKLFF
j_call: TRBJ2-5; v_call: TRBV18; clone_size: NA; cdr3_aa: CASSPLGDSTQYF
j_call: TRBJ1-5; v_call: TRBV30; clone_size: NA; cdr3_aa: CAWEGRGDNQPQHF
j_call: TRBJ2-7; v_call: TRBV5-1; clone_size: NA; cdr3_aa: CASSSATGPFLEQYF
j_call: TRBJ1-2; v_call: TRBV19; clone_size: NA; cdr3_aa: CASTSPGDRINYGYTF
j_call: TRBJ1-3; v_call: TRBV7-9; clone_size: NA; cdr3_aa: CASSRQGGGNTIYF
j_call: TRBJ2-1; v_call: TRBV19; clone_size: NA; cdr3_aa: CASSMAAGESGYEQFF
j_call: TRBJ1-2; v_call: TRBV25-1; clone_size: NA; cdr3_aa: CASSNPRQGYGYTF
j_call: TRBJ2-7; v_call: TRBV19; clone_size: NA; cdr3_aa: CASSIAIEDYEQYF
j_call: TRBJ2-7; v_call: TRBV5-4; clone_size: NA; cdr3_aa: CASSPGLAGGPAVEQYF
j_call: TRBJ2-3; v_call: TRBV6-5; clone_size: NA; cdr3_aa: CASSWTSGRGDTQYF
j_call: TRBJ2-7; v_call: TRBV18; clone_size: NA; cdr3_aa: CASSLSGTSEFYEQYF